This T cell receptor beta chain was found in a study of PD-1 blockade in classical Hodgkin lymphoma. Overall study results and limits: Patients starting nivolumab under 1 year after ASCT were excluded.

Produced via immunoSEQ multiplex PCR; TCRdb's table is partial and in-frame only. The sample shows 11,000 to 15,000 clones, about 80% of them seen only once. Following autologous stem cell transplantation, relapse occurred in every patient, and exposure to brentuximab vedotin varied. Reported best responses ranged across complete response, partial response or progressive disease. About this clone itself: Its antigen remains unidentified.

Source: peripheral blood mononuclear cells (PBMCs), taken at baseline. The clonotype was recovered from a human donor with classical Hodgkin lymphoma.

In DNA, the CDR3 is TGTGCCAGCAGCTTGGGGGGTGACAGTTTTGAAGCTTTCTTT. It translates to CASSLGGDSFEAFF. V gene TRBV5-6 combines with J gene TRBJ1-1, with TRBD1 as a possible D gene (5 bases). The CDR3 spans 14 residues. Germline V lookup: CDR1 SGHDT, CDR2 YYEEEE. The ends were cut back, 0 bases at V and 7 bases at J, with 13 bases in the middle.